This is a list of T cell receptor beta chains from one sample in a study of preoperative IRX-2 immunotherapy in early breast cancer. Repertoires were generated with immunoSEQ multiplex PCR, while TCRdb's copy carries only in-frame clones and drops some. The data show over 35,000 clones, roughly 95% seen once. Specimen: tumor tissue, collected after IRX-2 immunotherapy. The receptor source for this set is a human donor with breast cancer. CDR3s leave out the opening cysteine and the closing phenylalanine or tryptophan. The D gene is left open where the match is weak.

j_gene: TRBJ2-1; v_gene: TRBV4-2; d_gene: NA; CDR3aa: ASSGDGSVYNEQF
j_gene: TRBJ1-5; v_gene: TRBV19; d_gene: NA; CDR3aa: ASSEGNQPQH
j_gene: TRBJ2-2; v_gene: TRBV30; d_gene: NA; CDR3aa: AWSPGGATGELF
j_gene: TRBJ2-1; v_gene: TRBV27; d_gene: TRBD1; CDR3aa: ASMIRGRSSYNEQF
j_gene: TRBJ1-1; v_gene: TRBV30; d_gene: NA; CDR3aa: AWGDGPYTEAF
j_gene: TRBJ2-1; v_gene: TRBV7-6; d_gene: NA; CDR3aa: ASSLEGFSRYNEQF
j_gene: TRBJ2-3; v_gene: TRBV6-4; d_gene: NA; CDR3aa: ASSDRGVGTQY
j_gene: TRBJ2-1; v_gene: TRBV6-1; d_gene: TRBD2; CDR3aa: ASSEILAGFNEQF
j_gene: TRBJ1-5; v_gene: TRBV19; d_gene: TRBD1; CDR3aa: ASSPGGYSNQPQH
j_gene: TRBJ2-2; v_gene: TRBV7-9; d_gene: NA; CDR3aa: ASSSLRTGELF
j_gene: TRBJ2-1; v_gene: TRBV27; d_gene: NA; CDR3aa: ASSLTTNSGNEQF
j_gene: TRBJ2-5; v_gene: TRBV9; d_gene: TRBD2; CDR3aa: ASSVASGGGETQY
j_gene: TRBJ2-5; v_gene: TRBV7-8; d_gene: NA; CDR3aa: ASSLSPGQETQY
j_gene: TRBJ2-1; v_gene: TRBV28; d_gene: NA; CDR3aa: ASSLSPLNEQF
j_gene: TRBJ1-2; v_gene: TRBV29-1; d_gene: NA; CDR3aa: SVEWARRDKANYGYT
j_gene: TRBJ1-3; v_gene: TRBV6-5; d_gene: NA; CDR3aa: ASSSRLRNTIY
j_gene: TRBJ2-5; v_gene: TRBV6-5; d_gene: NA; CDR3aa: ASSYGARGDGTQY
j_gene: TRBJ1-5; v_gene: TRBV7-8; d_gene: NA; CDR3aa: ASSLHGTYQPQH
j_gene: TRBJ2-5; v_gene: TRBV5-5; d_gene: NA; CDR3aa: ASSLVPQIETQY
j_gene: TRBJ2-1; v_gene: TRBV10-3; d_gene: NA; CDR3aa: AISDSRGAYNEQF
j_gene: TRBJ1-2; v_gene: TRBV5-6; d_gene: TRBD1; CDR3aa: ASNTGGTTPNGYT
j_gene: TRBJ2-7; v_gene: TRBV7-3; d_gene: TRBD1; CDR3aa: ASSLTGGNYEQY
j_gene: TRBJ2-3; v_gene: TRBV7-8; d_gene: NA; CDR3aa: ASSRGTVSTDTQY
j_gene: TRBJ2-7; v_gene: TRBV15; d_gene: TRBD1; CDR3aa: ATSKTGVYEQY
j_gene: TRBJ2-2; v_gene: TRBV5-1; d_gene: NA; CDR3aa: ASSLTSLRTGELF
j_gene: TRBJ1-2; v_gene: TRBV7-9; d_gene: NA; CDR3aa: ASSPSYGYT
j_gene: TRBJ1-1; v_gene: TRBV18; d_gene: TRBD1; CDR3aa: ASSPLDRAQSTEAF
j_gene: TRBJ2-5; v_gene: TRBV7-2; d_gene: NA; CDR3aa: ASSFPFETQY
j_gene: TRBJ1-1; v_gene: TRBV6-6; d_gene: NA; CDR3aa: ASSYSTGGTAF
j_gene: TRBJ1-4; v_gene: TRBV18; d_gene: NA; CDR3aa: ASSGGMAEKLF
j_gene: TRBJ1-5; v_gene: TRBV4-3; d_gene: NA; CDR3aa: ASSQFRVDQPQH
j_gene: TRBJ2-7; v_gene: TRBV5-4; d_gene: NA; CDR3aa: ASSLIETSLAYEQY